This record looks at one T cell receptor beta chain sequence and its context. PCR primers comprised 60 Vbeta and 13 Jbeta primers. In the authors' methods: A later analysis tallied some 84 million unique TCR beta chains, approximately 11 million of them shared. Clones were sequenced by immunoSEQ multiplex PCR, and TCRdb holds only the in-frame ones, with some missing. That table gives V, J and clone size, and the DNA gave D and trimming. This table has around 110,000 clones, about 69% appearing once. These data come from a study of cytomegalovirus exposure and HLA in healthy donors. Germline values: CDR1 SNHLY, CDR2 FYNNEI. V dropped 6 bases and J dropped 0; count of bases not matched to a gene: 9. There are 16 residues in the CDR3.

Source material: PBMCs. This receptor was taken from a woman younger than 30 in good health and CMV-seronegative. The rearrangement uses TRBV2 and TRBJ1-1; 8 positions agree with TRBD1. CDR3 loop: CASSNERTGLNTEAFF. The CDR3 bases are TGTGCCAGCAGCAACGAACGGACAGGGTTGAACACTGAAGCTTTCTTT.